Following are 21 T cell receptor beta chains from one sample sequenced in a study of blood T cell repertoires in COVID-19. The data were produced by immunoSEQ multiplex PCR, yet TCRdb's version contains in-frame clones alone and is incomplete. The sample includes about 48,000 clones, more than 75% of them seen just once. The sample taken for sequencing was peripheral blood. Receptors originate from a woman aged 60-70 years with acute or convalescent COVID-19.

Only a few counts were recorded for this clone. The rearrangement joins TRBV2 to TRBJ1-1, with 7 nucleotides matching TRBD1. Germline CDR1 reads SNHLY; CDR2 reads FYNNEI. The V and J ends lost 2 bases and 0 bases, in that order; junction bases with no gene match: 3. The CDR3 is made up of 15 amino acids. The CDR3 DNA is TGTGCCAGCAGTGAATGGGACAGTATGAACACTGAAGCTTTCTTT. It encodes CASSEWDSMNTEAFF.

The rearrangement joins TRBV6-2 or TRBV6-3 to TRBJ2-6, with D maybe TRBD1 (5 bases). The CDR3 is 16 amino acids. With 0 bases removed from V and 1 base from J, the gap between germline ends came to 7 bases. CDR1 and CDR2 (germline): MNHEY, SVGEGT. For the CDR3, the DNA is TGTGCCAGCAGTTACTCGGCAGGGTCTGGGGCCAACGTCCTGACTTTC. It is translated as CASSYSAGSGANVLTF.

The chain is built from TRBV3-1 (or the pseudogene TRBV3-2) and TRBJ2-7, with 10 bases identical to TRBD1. Germline CDR1 and CDR2: LGHDT and YNNKEL (reference sequence). CDR3 size: 14 residues. Trimming cost V 4 bases and J 3 bases; bases outside gene matches: 3. DNA for the CDR3: TGTGCCAGCAGCCCCGGACAGGGGGTCTACGAGCAGTACTTC. Translated: CASSPGQGVYEQYF.

The chain uses TRBV29-1 and TRBJ1-5; the match to TRBD1 covers 8 bases. The V gene end was trimmed by 6 bases and the J gene end by 1 base; junction bases not matched to a gene: 2. CDR3 size: 13 residues. The germline V gene encodes CDR1 SQVTM and CDR2 ANQGSEA. The CDR3 protein is CSVGQGSNQPQHF. CDR3 sequence (DNA): TGCAGCGTCGGACAGGGAAGCAATCAGCCCCAGCATTTT.

This clone was seen a handful of times. The gene calls are TRBV7-3 and TRBJ2-2; tentatively, D is TRBD1 (6 bases). V was cut by 5 bases and J by 6 bases, with 22 bases left in between. Germline CDR1 reads SGHTA; CDR2 reads FQGTGA. This CDR3 has 17 amino acids. The CDR3 DNA reads as TGTGCCAGCAGCCCTCATGGCGGACAAGGGACACCCGGGGAGCTGTTTTTT. This encodes CASSPHGGQGTPGELFF.

The chain uses TRBV4-2 and TRBJ1-4; a weak D match, TRBD1 (5 bases). The germline V gene has CDR1 LGHNA and CDR2 YNFKEQ. This CDR3 spans 16 amino acids. V was trimmed by 4 bases and J by 0 bases, leaving 12 bases between them. CDR3 loop: CASSPQGSATNEKLFF. CDR3 coding DNA: TGTGCCAGCAGCCCCCAGGGTAGTGCAACTAATGAAAAACTGTTTTTT.

V gene TRBV7-3 combines with J gene TRBJ2-1, with 8 nucleotides matching TRBD1. CDR1 is SGHTA and CDR2 is FQGTGA in the germline V gene. The CDR3 totals 14 residues. V shed 2 bases and J 8 bases; nucleotides not matched to a gene: 5. The CDR3 nucleotides read TGTGCCAGCAGCTTAGACAGGGGCGGTTATGAGCAGTTCTTC. Amino acid sequence: CASSLDRGGYEQFF.

The rearrangement links TRBV18 to TRBJ2-3, with D maybe TRBD2 (6 bases). The V and J ends lost 0 bases and 3 bases respectively, with 16 bases between them. The CDR3 length is 17 residues. Germline loops: CDR1 KGHSH, CDR2 LQKENI. CDR3 protein: CASSPPEGGGMTDTQYF. The CDR3 DNA reads TGTGCCAGCTCACCACCGGAAGGTGGAGGGATGACAGATACGCAGTATTTT. Variable domain in full (rest from reference TRBV18 and TRBJ2-3): NAGVMQNPRHLVRRRGQEARLRCSPMKGHSHVYWYRQLPEEGLKFMVYLQKENIIDESGMPKERFSAEFPKEGPSILRIQQVVRGDSAAYFCASSPPEGGGMTDTQYFGPGTRLTVL.

The chain recombines TRBV2 with TRBJ1-2, with TRBD1 identical over 9 bases. Germline V gene sequence: CDR1 SNHLY, CDR2 FYNNEI. J lost 3 bases, V lost 8 bases, and 7 bases had no gene match. The CDR3 runs to 14 residues. In DNA form, the CDR3 reads TGTGCCAGCCTACTTCGGACAGGGGACTATGGCTACACCTTC. It translates to CASLLRTGDYGYTF.

The chain has TRBV7-7 and TRBJ1-6; D ambiguous. The germline CDR1 and CDR2 sequences are SSHAT and FNYEAQ (reference sequence). V shed 1 base and J shed 9 bases, with 7 bases lying between them. The CDR3 runs 13 residues. CDR3 coding DNA: TGTGCCAGCAGCTTAGAGTTCGGTTCACCCCTCCACTTT. Translation gives CASSLEFGSPLHF.

The V call is TRBV19, the J call TRBJ1-1; TRBD1 is a possible D gene (6 bases). Germline V lookup: CDR1 LNHDA, CDR2 SQIVND (reference sequence). This CDR3 comprises 15 residues. The germline V and J ends were trimmed by 9 bases and 5 bases, with 22 bases remaining between them. The CDR3 DNA is TGTGCCAGCAGTCGGGCAGGGGAGCGGAATACTGAAGCTTTCTTT. Encoded protein: CASSRAGERNTEAFF.

The rearrangement uses TRBV2 and TRBJ1-1; D ambiguous. There are 13 residues in the CDR3. Germline V gives CDR1 SNHLY, CDR2 FYNNEI. Trimming cost V 6 bases and J 2 bases, with 10 bases left between them. CDR3 bases: TGTGCCAGCAGAACGGACTACAACACTGAAGCTTTCTTT. Translated: CASRTDYNTEAFF.

This rearrangement joins TRBV5-4 to TRBJ2-1; TRBD1 matches at 9 bases. Germline-derived CDR1 and CDR2 are SGHNT and YYREEE (reference sequence). The length of the CDR3 is 15 residues. After removal of 2 bases from V and 5 bases from J, the junction contained 5 bases not matched to a gene. The CDR3 is CASSLGDRDNNEQFF. In DNA, the CDR3 is TGTGCCAGCAGCTTAGGGGACAGGGACAACAATGAGCAGTTCTTC.

This clone was counted between two and nine times. In nucleotides, the CDR3 is TGTGCCAGCAGCGGGACAGCCATGAACACTGAAGCTTTCTTT. It specifies CASSGTAMNTEAFF. The rearrangement joins TRBV5-4 to TRBJ1-1; 7 bases map to TRBD1. The CDR3 covers 14 residues. V trimming: 4 bases; J trimming: 0 bases; junction bases outside the gene matches: 3. Germline CDR1 SGHNT, CDR2 YYREEE (reference sequence).

The rearrangement joins TRBV12-5 to TRBJ1-1; D is undetermined. The CDR3 covers 13 residues. The ends were cut back, 9 bases at V and 3 bases at J, with 14 bases in the middle. Per germline, CDR1 LGHNT and CDR2 FRNRAP. CDR3 DNA sequence: TGTGCTAGCTGGCGCAGCGGCGACACTGAAGCTTTCTTT. This gives the protein CASWRSGDTEAFF.

The J gene is TRBJ2-7, the V gene TRBV11-2, with 10 bases matching TRBD2. This CDR3 contains 13 residues. V shed 6 bases and J 4 bases; nucleotides not matched to a gene: 3. Germline V lookup: CDR1 SGHAT, CDR2 FQNNGV. CDR3 sequence (DNA): TGTGCCAGCAGTAGCGGGGGGCCATACGAGCAGTACTTC. Amino acid sequence: CASSSGGPYEQYF.

The chain combines TRBV5-4 with TRBJ2-1; D is undetermined. Germline V CDR1 and CDR2: SGHNT, YYREEE (reference sequence). V lost 1 base and J 0 bases, leaving 8 bases between the germline ends. This CDR3 contains 15 residues. In DNA, the CDR3 is TGTGCCAGCAGCTTGACGTGGAGCTCCTACAATGAGCAGTTCTTC. Amino acids: CASSLTWSSYNEQFF. The full variable domain, completed using reference TRBV5-4 and TRBJ2-1, is ETGVTQSPTHLIKTRGQQVTLRCSSQSGHNTVSWYQQALGQGPQFIFQYYREEENGRGNFPPRFSGLQFPNYSSELNVNALELDDSALYLCASSLTWSSYNEQFFGPGTRLTVL.

The chain employs TRBV7-2 and TRBJ1-3; the D is unclear. The ends were cut back, 2 bases at V and 5 bases at J, with 10 bases in the middle. This CDR3 contains 14 residues. Germline assignment: CDR1 SGHTA and CDR2 FQGNSA. The CDR3 reads CASSLSGERNTIYF. As DNA, the CDR3 is TGTGCCAGCAGCTTAAGCGGGGAACGAAACACCATATATTTT.

The chain joins TRBV29-1 to TRBJ2-1; a possible D gene is TRBD2 (6 bases). Trimming removed 1 base at V and 3 bases at J, with 16 bases between. The CDR3 sequence is 16 residues long. The V gene's germline CDR1 is SQVTM and CDR2 ANQGSEA. This CDR3 is CSVEARGIPHYNEQFF. CDR3 coding DNA: TGCAGCGTTGAAGCTCGCGGGATCCCCCACTACAATGAGCAGTTCTTC.

This chain connects TRBV21-1 to TRBJ1-1. TRBV21-1 is reported as a pseudogene. The length of the CDR3 is 15 residues. The CDR3 loop is CASSKESGAGTEAFF. The CDR3 nucleotides are TGTGCCAGCAGCAAAGAATCAGGAGCGGGAACTGAAGCTTTCTTT.

The rearrangement joins TRBV3-1 (or the pseudogene TRBV3-2) to TRBJ2-2; D gene unclear. Germline CDR1 LGHDT, CDR2 YNNKEL (reference sequence). V was shortened by 1 base and J by 5 bases, with 8 bases between the two germline ends. This CDR3 has 14 residues. The CDR3 nucleotides are TGTGCCAGCAGCCAAGGGGCAGGAACCGGGGAGCTGTTTTTT. Its protein product is CASSQGAGTGELFF.